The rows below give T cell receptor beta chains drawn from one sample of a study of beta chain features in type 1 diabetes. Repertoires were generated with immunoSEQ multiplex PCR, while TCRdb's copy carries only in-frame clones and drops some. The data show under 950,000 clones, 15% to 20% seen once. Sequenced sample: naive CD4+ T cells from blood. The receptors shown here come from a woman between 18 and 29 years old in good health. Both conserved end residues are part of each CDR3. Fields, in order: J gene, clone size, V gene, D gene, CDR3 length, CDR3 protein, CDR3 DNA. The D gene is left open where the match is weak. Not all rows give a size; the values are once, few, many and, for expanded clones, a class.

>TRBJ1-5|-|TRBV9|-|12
CASSRGDQPQHF
TGTGCCAGCAGCCGGGGAGATCAGCCCCAGCATTTT
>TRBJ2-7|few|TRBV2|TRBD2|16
CASGAIKAGFSYEQYF
TGTGCCAGCGGTGCTATTAAAGCGGGATTCTCCTACGAGCAGTACTTC
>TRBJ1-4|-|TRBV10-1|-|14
CASSDASSNEKLFF
TGCGCCAGCAGTGATGCCAGCAGTAATGAAAAACTGTTTTTT
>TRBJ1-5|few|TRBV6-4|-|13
CASSADTGQPQHF
TGTGCCAGCAGTGCCGACACAGGTCAGCCCCAGCATTTT
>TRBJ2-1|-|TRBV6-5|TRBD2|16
CASSYSGGSSYNEQFF
TGTGCCAGCAGTTACTCGGGCGGGAGCTCCTACAATGAGCAGTTCTTC
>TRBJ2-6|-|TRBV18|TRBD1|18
CASSPLGQGIGGANVLTF
TGTGCCAGCTCACCATTGGGACAGGGGATCGGTGGGGCCAACGTCCTGACTTTC
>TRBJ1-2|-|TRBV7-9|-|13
CASSQDSVGGYTF
TGTGCCAGCAGCCAGGACTCAGTAGGTGGCTACACCTTC
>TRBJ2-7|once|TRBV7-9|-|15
CASSWGYQGSYEQYF
TGTGCCAGCAGCTGGGGGTATCAGGGGTCCTACGAGCAGTACTTC
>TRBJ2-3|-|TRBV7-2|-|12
CASSDRTDTQYF
TGTGCCAGCAGCGACAGGACAGATACGCAGTATTTT
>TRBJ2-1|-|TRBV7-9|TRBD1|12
CASSLVTGGQFF
TGTGCCAGCAGCCTCGTAACAGGGGGGCAGTTCTTC
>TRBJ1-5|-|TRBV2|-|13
CASREELHQPQHF
TGTGCCAGCAGGGAGGAATTACATCAGCCCCAGCATTTT
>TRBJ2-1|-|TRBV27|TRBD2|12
CASSFSGSRWFF
TGTGCCAGCTCCTTTAGCGGGTCGCGATGGTTCTTC
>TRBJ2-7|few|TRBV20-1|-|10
CSARSGEQYF
TGCAGTGCTAGATCGGGGGAGCAGTACTTC
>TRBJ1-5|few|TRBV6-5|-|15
CASSKLTGRNQPQHF
TGTGCCAGCAGCAAATTGACAGGACGGAATCAGCCCCAGCATTTT
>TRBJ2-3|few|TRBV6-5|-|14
CASSYGRGTDTQYF
TGTGCCAGCAGTTACGGCAGGGGAACAGATACGCAGTATTTT
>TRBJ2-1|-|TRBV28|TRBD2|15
CASSLASGSELGQFF
TGTGCCAGCAGTTTGGCTAGCGGGAGCGAGTTAGGGCAGTTCTTC
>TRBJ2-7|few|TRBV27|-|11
CANPSLYEQYF
TGTGCCAACCCCTCCCTCTACGAGCAGTACTTC
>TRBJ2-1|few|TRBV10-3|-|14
CAINPGAGSNEQFF
TGTGCCATCAACCCAGGCGCGGGGAGCAATGAGCAGTTCTTC
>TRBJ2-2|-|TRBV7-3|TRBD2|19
CASSPSPTSGAGDTGELFF
TGTGCCAGCAGCCCATCCCCGACTAGCGGGGCGGGTGACACCGGGGAGCTGTTTTTT
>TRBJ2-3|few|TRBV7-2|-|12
CASSLDRDTQYF
TGTGCCAGCAGCTTAGATAGGGATACGCAGTATTTT
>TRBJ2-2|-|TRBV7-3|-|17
CASSRTAQDANTGELFF
TGTGCCAGCAGCCGGACAGCCCAAGACGCGAACACCGGGGAGCTGTTTTTT
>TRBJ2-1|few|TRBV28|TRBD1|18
CASSLWTGTGSLDNEQFF
TGTGCCAGCAGTTTATGGACCGGGACAGGGAGTTTGGACAATGAGCAGTTCTTC
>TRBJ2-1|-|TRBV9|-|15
CASSVGQTNYNEQFF
TGTGCCAGCAGCGTAGGGCAGACAAACTACAATGAGCAGTTCTTC
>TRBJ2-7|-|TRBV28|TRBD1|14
CASSPGTGFREQYF
TGTGCCAGCAGCCCCGGGACAGGGTTTCGCGAGCAGTACTTC
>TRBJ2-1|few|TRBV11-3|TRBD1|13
CASSDEQGDEQFF
TGTGCCAGCAGCGACGAACAGGGGGATGAGCAGTTCTTC
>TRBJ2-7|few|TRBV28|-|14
CASRERSNIYEQYF
TGTGCCTCAAGGGAACGGTCTAATATCTACGAGCAGTACTTC
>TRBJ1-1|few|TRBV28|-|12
CASSGLTGEAFF
TGTGCCAGCAGTGGATTGACAGGTGAAGCTTTCTTT
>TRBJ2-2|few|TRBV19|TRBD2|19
CASRDRGRLAGVITGELFF
TGTGCCAGTAGGGACAGAGGTCGACTAGCGGGAGTAATCACCGGGGAGCTGTTTTTT
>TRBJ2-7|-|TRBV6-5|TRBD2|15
CASRELAGDSYEQYF
TGTGCCAGCAGGGAACTAGCGGGCGACTCCTACGAGCAGTACTTC
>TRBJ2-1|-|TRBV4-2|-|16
CASSQGTVNHHNEQFF
TGTGCCAGCAGCCAAGGGACAGTGAACCACCACAATGAGCAGTTCTTC
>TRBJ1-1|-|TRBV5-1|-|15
CASSPANRADTEAFF
TGCGCCAGCAGCCCAGCAAACAGGGCGGACACTGAAGCTTTCTTT
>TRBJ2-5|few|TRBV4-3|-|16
CASSQDWSGSQETQYF
TGCGCCAGCAGCCAAGATTGGTCGGGTAGCCAAGAGACCCAGTACTTC
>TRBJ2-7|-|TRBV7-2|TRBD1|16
CASSSQAAGGLYEQYF
TGTGCCAGCAGTTCACAAGCGGCAGGGGGCCTCTACGAGCAGTACTTC
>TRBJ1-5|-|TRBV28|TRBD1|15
CASSPSGTGNQPQHF
TGTGCCAGCAGTCCCTCCGGGACAGGGAATCAGCCCCAGCATTTT
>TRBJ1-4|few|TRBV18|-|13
CASSRRTNEKLFF
TGTGCCAGCTCAAGACGGACTAATGAAAAACTGTTTTTT
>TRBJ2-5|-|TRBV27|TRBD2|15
CASSSPGTSGGPLYF
TGTGCCAGCAGTTCCCCCGGGACTAGCGGGGGCCCCTTGTACTTC
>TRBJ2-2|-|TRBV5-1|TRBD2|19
CASKSTLTSGTSGIGRLFF
TGCGCCAGCAAATCCACCCTAACTTCCGGGACTAGCGGGATCGGGAGGCTGTTTTTT
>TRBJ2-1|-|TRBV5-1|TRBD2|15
CASSKGASGSNEQFF
TGCGCCAGCAGTAAAGGGGCTAGCGGGTCTAATGAGCAGTTCTTC
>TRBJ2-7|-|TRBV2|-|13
CASSMGRDYEQYF
TGTGCCAGCAGTATGGGCAGAGACTACGAGCAGTACTTC
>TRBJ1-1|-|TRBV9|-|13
CASSVEVKTEAFF
TGTGCCAGCAGCGTAGAGGTAAAGACTGAAGCTTTCTTT
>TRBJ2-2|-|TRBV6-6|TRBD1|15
CASSYPRGHTGELFF
TGTGCCAGCAGTTACCCCAGGGGGCACACCGGGGAGCTGTTTTTT
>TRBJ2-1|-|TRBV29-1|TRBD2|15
CSVCRRVLADNEQFF
TGCAGCGTGTGTCGAAGGGTTCTAGCGGACAATGAGCAGTTCTTC
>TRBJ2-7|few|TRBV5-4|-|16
CASSNPIGGGSYEQYF
TGTGCCAGCAGCAACCCCATAGGGGGAGGATCCTACGAGCAGTACTTC
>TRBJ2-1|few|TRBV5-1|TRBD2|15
CASSLLAGVENEQFF
TGCGCCAGCAGCTTGCTAGCGGGAGTTGAGAATGAGCAGTTCTTC
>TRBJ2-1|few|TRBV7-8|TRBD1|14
CASSLETGGFLPFF
TGTGCCAGCAGCTTAGAGACAGGGGGCTTTCTCCCGTTCTTC